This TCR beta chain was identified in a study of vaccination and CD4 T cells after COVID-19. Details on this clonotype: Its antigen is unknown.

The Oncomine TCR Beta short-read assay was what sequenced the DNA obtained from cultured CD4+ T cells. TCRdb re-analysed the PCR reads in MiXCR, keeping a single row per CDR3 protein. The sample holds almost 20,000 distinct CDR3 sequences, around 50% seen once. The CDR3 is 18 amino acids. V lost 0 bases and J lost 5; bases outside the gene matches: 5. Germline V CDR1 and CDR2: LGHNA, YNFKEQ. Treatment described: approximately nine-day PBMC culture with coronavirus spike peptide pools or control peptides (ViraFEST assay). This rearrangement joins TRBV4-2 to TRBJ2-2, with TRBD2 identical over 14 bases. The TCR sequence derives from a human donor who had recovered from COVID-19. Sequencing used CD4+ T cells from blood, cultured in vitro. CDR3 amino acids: CASSQDPGLAGGTGELFF. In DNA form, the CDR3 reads TGTGCCAGCAGCCAAGACCCCGGACTAGCGGGAGGAACCGGGGAGCTGTTTTTT.